This is a list of T cell receptor beta chains from one sample in a study of CD8+CD57+ T cells in acquired aplastic anemia. TCRdb reanalysed the reads using MiXCR and keeps one entry per CDR3 protein. The sample has about 200,000 distinct CDR3 sequences, 65% seen once. Specimen: sorted CD4+, CD8+, or CD8+CD57+ T cells (not recorded which) from PBMCs. These receptors were obtained from a human donor with aplastic anemia. Each CDR3 is given with its conserved first and last residue. The D gene is left open where the match is weak. The listing skips clone size in some rows; elsewhere it reads once, few, many or a size class.

V gene: TRBV25-1
J gene: TRBJ2-3
CDR3 length: 16
D gene: .
clone size: .
CDR3 protein: CASSVTGRGSTDTQYF
CDR3 DNA: TGTGCCAGCAGTGTGACAGGTCGGGGGAGCACAGATACGCAGTATTTT

V gene: TRBV19
J gene: TRBJ2-5
CDR3 length: 15
D gene: .
clone size: .
CDR3 protein: CASSHVWGAQETQYF
CDR3 DNA: TGTGCCAGTAGCCATGTGTGGGGGGCACAGGAGACCCAGTACTTC

V gene: TRBV6-1
J gene: TRBJ2-7
CDR3 length: 15
D gene: TRBD1
clone size: .
CDR3 protein: CASSLSRGQLNEQYF
CDR3 DNA: TGTGCCAGCAGTTTATCTAGGGGACAGCTTAACGAGCAGTACTTC

V gene: TRBV5-1
J gene: TRBJ1-1
CDR3 length: 12
D gene: .
clone size: .
CDR3 protein: CASSFGDTEAFF
CDR3 DNA: TGCGCCAGCAGCTTTGGGGACACTGAAGCTTTCTTT

V gene: TRBV19
J gene: TRBJ2-7
CDR3 length: 12
D gene: .
clone size: .
CDR3 protein: CASRELGGEQYF
CDR3 DNA: TGTGCCAGTAGAGAGCTAGGGGGTGAGCAGTACTTC

V gene: TRBV7-8
J gene: TRBJ1-2
CDR3 length: 15
D gene: .
clone size: .
CDR3 protein: CASSLEGGLNYGYTF
CDR3 DNA: TGTGCCAGCAGCTTAGAGGGAGGACTTAACTATGGTTACACCTTC

V gene: TRBV9
J gene: TRBJ1-4
CDR3 length: 14
D gene: .
clone size: .
CDR3 protein: CASSPSGQGGKLFF
CDR3 DNA: TGTGCCAGCAGCCCTAGTGGGCAGGGCGGAAAACTGTTTTTT

V gene: TRBV7-2
J gene: TRBJ2-1
CDR3 length: 15
D gene: .
clone size: many
CDR3 protein: CASSFNDGENNEQFF
CDR3 DNA: TGTGCCAGCAGCTTTAATGACGGTGAAAACAATGAGCAGTTCTTC

V gene: TRBV20-1
J gene: TRBJ2-1
CDR3 length: 15
D gene: TRBD2
clone size: .
CDR3 protein: CSANSGRTSYNEQFF
CDR3 DNA: TGCAGTGCTAATAGCGGGAGGACCTCCTACAATGAGCAGTTCTTC

V gene: TRBV24-1
J gene: TRBJ2-7
CDR3 length: 16
D gene: TRBD2
clone size: .
CDR3 protein: CATSDPRGDYSYEQYF
CDR3 DNA: TGTGCCACCAGTGATCCGCGGGGGGACTACTCCTACGAGCAGTACTTC

V gene: TRBV10-3
J gene: TRBJ1-5
CDR3 length: 13
D gene: TRBD1
clone size: .
CDR3 protein: CAISATGFQPQHF
CDR3 DNA: TGTGCCATCAGTGCGACAGGGTTTCAGCCCCAGCATTTT

V gene: TRBV9
J gene: TRBJ1-2
CDR3 length: 15
D gene: TRBD1
clone size: .
CDR3 protein: CASSVHRQGYYGYTF
CDR3 DNA: TGTGCCAGCAGCGTACACCGACAGGGCTACTATGGCTACACCTTC

V gene: TRBV29-1
J gene: TRBJ2-1
CDR3 length: 12
D gene: .
clone size: few
CDR3 protein: CSERGQTNEQFF
CDR3 DNA: TGCAGCGAGCGGGGACAGACTAATGAGCAGTTCTTC

V gene: TRBV20-1
J gene: TRBJ2-3
CDR3 length: 13
D gene: TRBD2
clone size: .
CDR3 protein: CSTTGSGGDTQYF
CDR3 DNA: TGCAGTACTACTGGGAGCGGGGGAGATACGCAGTATTTT

V gene: TRBV24-1
J gene: TRBJ2-3
CDR3 length: 14
D gene: .
clone size: few
CDR3 protein: CATSDLPRTDTQYF
CDR3 DNA: TGTGCCACCAGTGATTTACCACGCACAGATACGCAGTATTTT

V gene: TRBV5-8
J gene: TRBJ2-1
CDR3 length: 15
D gene: .
clone size: many
CDR3 protein: CASSKRQGGLNEQFF
CDR3 DNA: TGTGCCAGCAGCAAAAGACAGGGAGGGTTGAATGAGCAGTTCTTC

V gene: TRBV7-8
J gene: TRBJ2-7
CDR3 length: 14
D gene: .
clone size: .
CDR3 protein: CASTSSRESYEQYF
CDR3 DNA: TGTGCCAGCACCTCCTCTCGCGAGAGTTACGAGCAGTACTTC

V gene: TRBV29-1
J gene: TRBJ2-1
CDR3 length: 17
D gene: .
clone size: .
CDR3 protein: CSARWLGSLSSYNEQFF
CDR3 DNA: TGCAGCGCTAGATGGTTGGGCAGCCTGAGCTCCTACAATGAGCAGTTCTTC

V gene: TRBV10-3
J gene: TRBJ2-7
CDR3 length: 14
D gene: TRBD1
clone size: .
CDR3 protein: CAISERDSSYEQYF
CDR3 DNA: TGTGCCATCAGTGAGCGGGACAGCTCCTACGAGCAGTACTTC

V gene: TRBV10-3
J gene: TRBJ2-3
CDR3 length: 18
D gene: TRBD2
clone size: .
CDR3 protein: CAIIRLAGGDSSTDTQYF
CDR3 DNA: TGTGCCATCATCAGACTAGCGGGGGGGGATTCGAGCACAGATACGCAGTATTTT

V gene: TRBV7-2
J gene: TRBJ2-3
CDR3 length: 16
D gene: TRBD2
clone size: .
CDR3 protein: CASSLGTSGLTDTQYF
CDR3 DNA: TGTGCCAGCAGCTTAGGGACTAGCGGACTCACAGATACGCAGTATTTT

V gene: TRBV10-3
J gene: TRBJ1-2
CDR3 length: 14
D gene: .
clone size: once
CDR3 protein: CAISESRTDYGYTF
CDR3 DNA: TGTGCCATCAGTGAGTCGCGGACGGACTATGGCTACACCTTC

V gene: TRBV7-3
J gene: TRBJ2-3
CDR3 length: 14
D gene: .
clone size: .
CDR3 protein: CASSSLAGTDTQYF
CDR3 DNA: TGTGCCAGCAGCTCCCTGGCGGGGACAGATACGCAGTATTTT

V gene: TRBV20-1
J gene: TRBJ2-5
CDR3 length: 13
D gene: .
clone size: .
CDR3 protein: CSAIRDSQETQYF
CDR3 DNA: TGCAGTGCTATCCGGGACTCACAAGAGACCCAGTACTTC

V gene: TRBV3-1
J gene: TRBJ2-3
CDR3 length: 16
D gene: TRBD2
clone size: few
CDR3 protein: CASSPQGAGGSDTQYF
CDR3 DNA: TGTGCCAGCAGCCCCCAAGGGGCGGGAGGTTCAGATACGCAGTATTTT

V gene: TRBV6-5
J gene: TRBJ1-1
CDR3 length: 13
D gene: .
clone size: .
CDR3 protein: CASNYEGNTEAFF
CDR3 DNA: TGTGCCAGCAATTACGAAGGGAACACTGAAGCTTTCTTT

V gene: TRBV28
J gene: TRBJ2-3
CDR3 length: 14
D gene: .
clone size: few
CDR3 protein: CASSLARRTDTQYF
CDR3 DNA: TGTGCCAGCAGTTTAGCTAGACGCACAGATACGCAGTATTTT

V gene: TRBV12-3/TRBV12-4
J gene: TRBJ1-3
CDR3 length: 13
D gene: .
clone size: .
CDR3 protein: CASSIHGSDTIYF
CDR3 DNA: TGTGCCAGCAGTATCCATGGGAGCGACACCATATATTTT

V gene: TRBV15
J gene: TRBJ2-7
CDR3 length: 17
D gene: TRBD1
clone size: .
CDR3 protein: CATSRPFPGQGTYEQYF
CDR3 DNA: TGTGCCACCAGCAGACCATTTCCGGGACAGGGGACGTACGAGCAGTACTTC

V gene: TRBV20-1
J gene: TRBJ2-1
CDR3 length: 13
D gene: TRBD1
clone size: .
CDR3 protein: CSARGQGLNEQFF
CDR3 DNA: TGCAGTGCTAGGGGACAGGGGTTGAATGAGCAGTTCTTC

V gene: TRBV2
J gene: TRBJ2-7
CDR3 length: 16
D gene: TRBD1
clone size: many
CDR3 protein: CASSDSQGTGVYEQYF
CDR3 DNA: TGTGCCAGCAGTGATAGTCAAGGGACAGGGGTCTACGAGCAGTACTTC

V gene: TRBV7-6
J gene: TRBJ2-6
CDR3 length: 15
D gene: .
clone size: .
CDR3 protein: CASSLSVSGANVLTF
CDR3 DNA: TGTGCCAGCAGCCTTTCGGTTTCTGGGGCCAACGTCCTGACTTTC

V gene: TRBV14
J gene: TRBJ2-3
CDR3 length: 15
D gene: .
clone size: .
CDR3 protein: CASSQQPGSQGSKYF
CDR3 DNA: TGTGCCAGCAGCCAACAGCCAGGGAGCCAGGGGAGTAAATATTTT

V gene: TRBV7-8
J gene: TRBJ2-1
CDR3 length: 14
D gene: .
clone size: .
CDR3 protein: CASSESGYYNEQFF
CDR3 DNA: TGTGCCAGCAGCGAAAGTGGGTACTACAATGAGCAGTTCTTC

V gene: TRBV12-3/TRBV12-4
J gene: TRBJ2-7
CDR3 length: 14
D gene: TRBD1
clone size: .
CDR3 protein: CASSSVGGLYEQYF
CDR3 DNA: TGTGCCAGCAGTTCAGTAGGGGGCCTTTACGAGCAGTACTTC

V gene: TRBV6-5
J gene: TRBJ2-7
CDR3 length: 12
D gene: .
clone size: .
CDR3 protein: CASSLGFGEQYF
CDR3 DNA: TGTGCCAGCAGTTTAGGGTTTGGGGAGCAGTACTTC

V gene: TRBV10-3
J gene: TRBJ2-7
CDR3 length: 13
D gene: .
clone size: .
CDR3 protein: CAISGTESYEQYF
CDR3 DNA: TGTGCCATCAGTGGGACGGAGTCCTACGAGCAGTACTTC

V gene: TRBV2
J gene: TRBJ2-6
CDR3 length: 13
D gene: .
clone size: .
CDR3 protein: CASSERGANVLTF
CDR3 DNA: TGTGCCAGCAGTGAAAGAGGGGCCAACGTCCTGACTTTC

V gene: TRBV4-2
J gene: TRBJ2-7
CDR3 length: 15
D gene: TRBD2
clone size: .
CDR3 protein: CASSLGGESSYEQYF
CDR3 DNA: TGTGCCAGCAGCCTTGGGGGGGAGAGCTCCTACGAGCAGTACTTC

V gene: TRBV2
J gene: TRBJ1-1
CDR3 length: 14
D gene: .
clone size: .
CDR3 protein: CASSEGWGNTEAFF
CDR3 DNA: TGTGCCAGCAGTGAAGGATGGGGGAACACTGAAGCTTTCTTT

V gene: TRBV15
J gene: TRBJ2-1
CDR3 length: 15
D gene: TRBD2
clone size: few
CDR3 protein: CATSRVLAGANEQFF
CDR3 DNA: TGTGCCACCAGCAGAGTACTAGCGGGGGCCAATGAGCAGTTCTTC

V gene: TRBV24-1
J gene: TRBJ2-1
CDR3 length: 15
D gene: TRBD1
clone size: .
CDR3 protein: CATSVAGTGGNEQFF
CDR3 DNA: TGTGCCACCAGTGTTGCCGGGACAGGGGGCAATGAGCAGTTCTTC

V gene: TRBV24-1
J gene: TRBJ2-3
CDR3 length: 17
D gene: TRBD1
clone size: .
CDR3 protein: CATSDPGGQGVGGTQYF
CDR3 DNA: TGTGCCACCAGTGATCCGGGGGGACAGGGTGTTGGGGGTACGCAGTATTTT

V gene: TRBV18
J gene: TRBJ1-2
CDR3 length: 16
D gene: .
clone size: .
CDR3 protein: CASSPNLILAPDGYTF
CDR3 DNA: TGTGCCAGCTCACCGAATTTAATCCTGGCTCCCGATGGCTACACCTTC

V gene: TRBV10-3
J gene: TRBJ2-7
CDR3 length: 12
D gene: .
clone size: few
CDR3 protein: CAISAGRYEQYF
CDR3 DNA: TGTGCCATCAGTGCGGGACGGTACGAGCAGTACTTC

V gene: TRBV4-2
J gene: TRBJ1-4
CDR3 length: 17
D gene: .
clone size: many
CDR3 protein: CASSPDWTGLGGEKLFF
CDR3 DNA: TGTGCCAGCAGCCCCGACTGGACCGGACTCGGAGGGGAAAAACTGTTTTTT

V gene: TRBV5-1
J gene: TRBJ2-3
CDR3 length: 13
D gene: .
clone size: .
CDR3 protein: CASRLETTDTQYF
CDR3 DNA: TGCGCCAGCAGACTCGAAACCACAGATACGCAGTATTTT

V gene: TRBV5-4
J gene: TRBJ2-7
CDR3 length: 13
D gene: .
clone size: .
CDR3 protein: CASSLPTNNEQYF
CDR3 DNA: TGTGCCAGCAGCTTGCCGACAAATAACGAGCAGTACTTC

V gene: TRBV2
J gene: TRBJ1-2
CDR3 length: 13
D gene: .
clone size: .
CDR3 protein: CASSADSNYGYTF
CDR3 DNA: TGTGCCAGCAGCGCCGACAGTAACTATGGCTACACCTTC

V gene: TRBV2
J gene: TRBJ2-3
CDR3 length: 15
D gene: .
clone size: .
CDR3 protein: CASSEGLARTDTQYF
CDR3 DNA: TGTGCCAGCAGTGAGGGACTCGCCCGCACAGATACGCAGTATTTT

V gene: TRBV7-6
J gene: TRBJ2-7
CDR3 length: 14
D gene: .
clone size: .
CDR3 protein: CASSLEAGTPEQYF
CDR3 DNA: TGTGCCAGCAGCTTGGAGGCCGGTACCCCGGAGCAGTACTTC

V gene: TRBV7-9
J gene: TRBJ2-7
CDR3 length: 15
D gene: TRBD1
clone size: .
CDR3 protein: CASSVGTGPSYEQYF
CDR3 DNA: TGTGCCAGCAGCGTGGGGACAGGACCCTCCTACGAGCAGTACTTC

V gene: TRBV28
J gene: TRBJ1-6
CDR3 length: 18
D gene: .
clone size: .
CDR3 protein: CASSLGRGTFMITSPLHF
CDR3 DNA: TGTGCCAGCAGTTTGGGCAGGGGTACCTTTATGATAACATCACCCCTCCACTTT

V gene: TRBV20-1
J gene: TRBJ1-2
CDR3 length: 13
D gene: .
clone size: .
CDR3 protein: CSAWAATNYGYTF
CDR3 DNA: TGCAGTGCTTGGGCCGCCACTAACTATGGCTACACCTTC

V gene: TRBV28
J gene: TRBJ2-3
CDR3 length: 15
D gene: .
clone size: .
CDR3 protein: CASNPGALKTDTQYF
CDR3 DNA: TGTGCCAGCAACCCGGGGGCGCTTAAAACAGATACGCAGTATTTT

V gene: TRBV12-3/TRBV12-4
J gene: TRBJ2-7
CDR3 length: 12
D gene: .
clone size: .
CDR3 protein: CASSDGIYEQYF
CDR3 DNA: TGTGCCAGCAGTGACGGGATCTACGAGCAGTACTTC

V gene: TRBV20-1
J gene: TRBJ1-6
CDR3 length: 17
D gene: .
clone size: .
CDR3 protein: CSARDSGAARLGSPLHF
CDR3 DNA: TGCAGTGCTAGAGATTCGGGGGCAGCACGTTTAGGGTCACCCCTCCACTTT

V gene: TRBV20-1
J gene: TRBJ2-7
CDR3 length: 13
D gene: .
clone size: .
CDR3 protein: CSASSLMAYEQYF
CDR3 DNA: TGCAGTGCCAGTTCCTTGATGGCCTACGAGCAGTACTTC

V gene: TRBV12-3/TRBV12-4
J gene: TRBJ2-7
CDR3 length: 12
D gene: .
clone size: .
CDR3 protein: CASLSSVYEQYF
CDR3 DNA: TGTGCCAGCCTTTCCAGCGTCTACGAGCAGTACTTC

V gene: TRBV11-3
J gene: TRBJ2-7
CDR3 length: 13
D gene: TRBD1
clone size: few
CDR3 protein: CASSSGQIDEQYF
CDR3 DNA: TGTGCCAGCAGCTCGGGACAGATCGACGAGCAGTACTTC